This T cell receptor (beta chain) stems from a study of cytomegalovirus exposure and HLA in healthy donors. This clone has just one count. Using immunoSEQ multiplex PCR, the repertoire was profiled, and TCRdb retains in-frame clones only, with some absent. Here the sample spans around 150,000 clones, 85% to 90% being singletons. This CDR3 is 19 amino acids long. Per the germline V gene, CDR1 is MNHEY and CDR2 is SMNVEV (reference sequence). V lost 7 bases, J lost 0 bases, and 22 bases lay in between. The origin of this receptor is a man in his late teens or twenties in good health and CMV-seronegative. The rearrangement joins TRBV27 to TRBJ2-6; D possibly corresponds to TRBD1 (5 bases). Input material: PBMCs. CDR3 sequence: CASKGFGHPDDSGANVLTF. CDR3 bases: TGTGCCAGCAAGGGGTTTGGGCATCCCGATGACTCTGGGGCCAACGTCCTGACTTTC.